Here is one TCR beta chain with its context. The assay was immunoSEQ multiplex PCR, and TCRdb's table has in-frame clones only and misses some. The table has approximately 150,000 clones, approximately 96% seen once. The entry originates in a study of control samples from healthy donors and cancer patients. The CDR3 has 14 amino acids. The ends were cut back, 6 bases at V and 5 bases at J, with 13 bases in the middle. Germline V gene sequence: CDR1 WNHNN, CDR2 SYGVQD (reference sequence). The specimen was blood. The TCR originated in a woman aged 25-40 years in good health. The rearrangement links TRBV10-1 to TRBJ2-2, with a possible D match to TRBD2 (5 bases). The CDR3 bases are TGCGCCAGCAGAGACGATGGGGAGACCGGGGAGCTGTTTTTT. Amino acid sequence: CASRDDGETGELFF.